This T cell receptor (beta chain) was sequenced in a study of CD8 T cells in Susac syndrome. The RNA input was roughly 0.45 to 1 ug, and it was reverse transcribed with random hexamers. TCR beta CDR3 was amplified by immunoSEQ multiplex PCR. This amplification extended across 54 Vbeta and 13 Jbeta segments. TCRdb reprocessed the immunoSEQ multiplex PCR reads via MiXCR and lists one record per CDR3 protein. This sample has about 240,000 distinct CDR3 sequences, with 90% to 96% found just once. TCR beta sequences were obtained from blood CD8+ and CD4+ T cells. Findings and caveats of the study: The authors acknowledged that the study's TCR sequencing and HLA analysis involved relatively few individuals.

The junction had 12 bases not matched to a gene; V was cut back by 4 bases and J by 9 bases. CDR1 is SGHNT and CDR2 is YYREEE in the germline V gene (reference sequence). This CDR3 contains 15 residues. With regard to this clonotype: The antigen is undetermined.

This chain uses TRBV5-4 with TRBJ2-1; TRBD1 matches 8 bases. Sample: CD4+ T cells from PBMCs. The receptor comes from a human donor with Susac syndrome. The chain's CDR3 is CASSPRTGSRSEQFF. CDR3 in DNA: TGTGCCAGCAGCCCACGGACAGGGTCTAGGAGTGAGCAGTTCTTC.